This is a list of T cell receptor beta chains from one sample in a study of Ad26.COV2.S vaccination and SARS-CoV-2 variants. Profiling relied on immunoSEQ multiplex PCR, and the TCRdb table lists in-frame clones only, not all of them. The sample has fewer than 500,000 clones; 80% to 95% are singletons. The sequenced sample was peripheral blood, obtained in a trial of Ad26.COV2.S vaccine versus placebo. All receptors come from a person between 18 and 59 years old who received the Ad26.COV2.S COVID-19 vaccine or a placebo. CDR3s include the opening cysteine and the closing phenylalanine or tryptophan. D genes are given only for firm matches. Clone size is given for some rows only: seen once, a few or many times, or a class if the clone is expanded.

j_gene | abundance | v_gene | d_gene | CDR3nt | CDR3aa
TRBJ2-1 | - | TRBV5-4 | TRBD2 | TGTGCCAGCAGCCCCCGTAGCGGGAGGCCTACGAACAATGAGCAGTTCTTC | CASSPRSGRPTNNEQFF
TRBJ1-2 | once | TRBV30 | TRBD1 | TGTGCCTGGGACCTACAGGGGGCTTACTATGGCTACACCTTC | CAWDLQGAYYGYTF
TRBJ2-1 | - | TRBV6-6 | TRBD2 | TGTGCCAGCAAGGTGGCGGGAGTTGAGCAGTTCTTC | CASKVAGVEQFF
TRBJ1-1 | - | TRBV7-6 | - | TGTGCCAGCAGCTTAGCCGAGAACACTGAAGCTTTCTTT | CASSLAENTEAFF
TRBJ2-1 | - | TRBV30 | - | TGTGCCTGCGGTTGGGGGACCCCCAATGAGCAGTTCTTC | CACGWGTPNEQFF
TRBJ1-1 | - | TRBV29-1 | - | TGCAGCGTCTCCCGGGACGGTAACACTGAAGCTTTCTTT | CSVSRDGNTEAFF
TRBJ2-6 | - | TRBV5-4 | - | TGTGCCAGCAGCTTGGACGGAACCTCTGGGGCCAACGTCCTGACTTTC | CASSLDGTSGANVLTF
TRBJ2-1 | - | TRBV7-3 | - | TGTGCCAGCAGCTTGGTTCGGACCGCCTACAATGAGCAGTTCTTC | CASSLVRTAYNEQFF
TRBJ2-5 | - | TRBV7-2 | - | TGTGCCAGCAGCTACCCGACTATCCAAGAGACCCAGTACTTC | CASSYPTIQETQYF
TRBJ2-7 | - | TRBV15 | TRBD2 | TGTGCCACCAGCAGAGGGGCTAGCGGGACCATCTACGAGCAGTACTTC | CATSRGASGTIYEQYF
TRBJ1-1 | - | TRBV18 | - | TGTGCCAGCTCACCTTCGAGGGGATCTAACACTGAAGCTTTCTTT | CASSPSRGSNTEAFF
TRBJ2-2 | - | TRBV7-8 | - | TGTGCCAGCAGCTTGTTAAGCGGGAACACCGGGGAGCTGTTTTTT | CASSLLSGNTGELFF
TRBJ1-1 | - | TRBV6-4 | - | TGTGCCAGCAGTGACTCGTCTAAGGGCGGCACTGAAGCTTTCTTT | CASSDSSKGGTEAFF
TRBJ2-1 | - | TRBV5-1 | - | TGCGCCAGCAGCTTGGTAGCGGTCTCCTACAATGAGCAGTTCTTC | CASSLVAVSYNEQFF
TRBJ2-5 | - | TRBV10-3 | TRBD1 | TGTGCCATCACACAGGACAGGGCCCAAGAGACCCAGTACTTC | CAITQDRAQETQYF
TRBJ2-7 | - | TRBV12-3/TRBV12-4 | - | TGTGCCAGCAGTTTAGAATACGAGCAGTACTTC | CASSLEYEQYF
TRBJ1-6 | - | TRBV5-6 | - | TGTGCCAGCAGCCCAACACCACAGGGTTCACGCGGTTCACCCCTCCACTTT | CASSPTPQGSRGSPLHF
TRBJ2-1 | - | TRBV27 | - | TGTGCCGTATCATTTGGCCGGGACAAGCAGTTCTTC | CAVSFGRDKQFF
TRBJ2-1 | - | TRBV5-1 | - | TGCGCCAGCAGCTTGAGCGCGGAGCCGGGATTCAATGAGCAGTTCTTC | CASSLSAEPGFNEQFF
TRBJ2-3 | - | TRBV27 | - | TGTGCCAGCAGCCGTTCAGCGTTGGTGGACACAGATACGCAGTATTTT | CASSRSALVDTDTQYF
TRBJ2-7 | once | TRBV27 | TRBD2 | TGTGCCAGCAGTGGTCTAGCGGGGCTCTCCTACGAGCAGTACTTC | CASSGLAGLSYEQYF
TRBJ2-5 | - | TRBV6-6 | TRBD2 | TGTGCCAGCAGTCCCCGTGAGCGGGAAGTACAAGAGACCCAGTACTTC | CASSPREREVQETQYF
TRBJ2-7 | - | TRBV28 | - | TGTGCCAGCAGTTTCCAGGGTGGGTCCTACGAGCAGTACTTC | CASSFQGGSYEQYF
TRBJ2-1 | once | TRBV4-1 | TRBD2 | TGCGCCAGCAGCCAACCCACTAGCGGGAGGGCCTATGAGCAGTTCTTC | CASSQPTSGRAYEQFF
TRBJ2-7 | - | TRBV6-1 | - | TGTGCCAGCAGTGAAGCGCCGGGGCCCCACGAGCAGTACTTC | CASSEAPGPHEQYF
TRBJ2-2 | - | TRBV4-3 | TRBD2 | TGCGCCAGCAGCCAGGGACTAGCGGCAACTAACACCGGGGAGCTGTTTTTT | CASSQGLAATNTGELFF
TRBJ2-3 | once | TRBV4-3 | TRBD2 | TGCGCCAGCAGCCAAGATTTTGCGGGAGGGCGGTCAGATACGCAGTATTTT | CASSQDFAGGRSDTQYF
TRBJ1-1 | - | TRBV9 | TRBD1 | TGTGCCAGCAGCGTTGGGACAGGCTCCCAAGCTTTCTTT | CASSVGTGSQAFF
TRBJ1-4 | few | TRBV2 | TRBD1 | TGTGCCAGCACCACGACAGGGGCGAATGAAAAACTGTTTTTT | CASTTTGANEKLFF
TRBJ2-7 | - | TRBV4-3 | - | TGCGCCAGCAGCCCCGACAGGTTCTCCTACGAGCAGTACTTC | CASSPDRFSYEQYF
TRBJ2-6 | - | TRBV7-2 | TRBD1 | TGTGCCAGCTCAGGGGGCGTCGGGGCCAACGTCCTGACTTTC | CASSGGVGANVLTF
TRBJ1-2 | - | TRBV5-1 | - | TGCGCCAGCAGTACCGGGTCTTTAAACTATGGCTACACCTTC | CASSTGSLNYGYTF
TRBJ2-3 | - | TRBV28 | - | TGTGCCAGCAGTTCTCCACCGGAGCTCGCAGATACGCAGTATTTT | CASSSPPELADTQYF
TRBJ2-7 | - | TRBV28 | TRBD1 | TGTGCCAGCAGTCTGGGACAGGCCCCCTACGAGCAGTACTTC | CASSLGQAPYEQYF
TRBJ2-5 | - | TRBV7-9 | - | TGTGCCAGCAGCCCCCAGGAGACCCAGTACTTC | CASSPQETQYF
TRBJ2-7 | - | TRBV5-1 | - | TGCGCCAGCAGCTTGACCCCGGGGTCCTACGAGCAGTACTTC | CASSLTPGSYEQYF
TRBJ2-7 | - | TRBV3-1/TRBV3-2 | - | TGTGCCAGCAGCCAAGGGTCAGGGGCGGCCCACTACGAGCAGTACTTC | CASSQGSGAAHYEQYF
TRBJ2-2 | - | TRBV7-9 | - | TGTGCCAGCAGCTTTACGGGCCAGACGCCCGGGGAGCTGTTTTTT | CASSFTGQTPGELFF
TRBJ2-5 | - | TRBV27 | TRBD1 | TGTGCCAGCAGTTCGGGACAGGGGGCGCGTGAGACCCAGTACTTC | CASSSGQGARETQYF
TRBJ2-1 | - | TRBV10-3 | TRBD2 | TGTGCCATGGCTAGCGGGGGAAACAATGAGCAGTTCTTC | CAMASGGNNEQFF
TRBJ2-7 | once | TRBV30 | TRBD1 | TGTGCCGGAGTGAAGCCCGGGACAGGGTCCTACGAGCAGTACTTC | CAGVKPGTGSYEQYF
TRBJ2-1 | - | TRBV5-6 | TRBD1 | TGTGCCAGCAGCCCTTTAAGGGAGGGGACAGGGGCTGGCGAGCAGTTCTTC | CASSPLREGTGAGEQFF
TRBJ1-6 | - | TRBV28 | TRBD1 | TGTGCCAGCAGTCCGATCGACAGGGATAATTCACCCCTCCACTTT | CASSPIDRDNSPLHF
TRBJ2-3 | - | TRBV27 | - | TGTGCCAGCAGTTTAGATCCGGGGACTAGCACAGATACGCAGTATTTT | CASSLDPGTSTDTQYF
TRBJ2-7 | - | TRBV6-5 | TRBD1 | TGTGCCAGCAGTTGGGGACAGGTAGGGTACGAGCAGTACTTC | CASSWGQVGYEQYF
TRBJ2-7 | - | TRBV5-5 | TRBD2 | TGTGCCAGCAGCTCGGGCGAGACATGGGCGGGAGATGCGAAAGAGCAGTACTTC | CASSSGETWAGDAKEQYF
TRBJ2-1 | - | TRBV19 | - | TGTGCCAGTAGCCAACTACCCTCTTTTTACAATGAGCAGTTCTTC | CASSQLPSFYNEQFF
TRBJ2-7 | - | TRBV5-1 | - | TGCGCCAGCAGCTCTGATCGAAACTACGAGCAGTACTTC | CASSSDRNYEQYF
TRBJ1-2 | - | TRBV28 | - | TGTGCCAGCAGTCCCCATCCGGGGTTCGACTATGGCTACACCTTC | CASSPHPGFDYGYTF
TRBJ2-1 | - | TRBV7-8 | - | TGTGCCAGCAGCTATGGGACGGGAGCCTACAATGAGCAGTTCTTC | CASSYGTGAYNEQFF
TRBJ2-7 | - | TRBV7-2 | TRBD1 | TGTGCCAGCAGCGATCCGGGACAGGGGGCTTACGAGCAGTACTTC | CASSDPGQGAYEQYF
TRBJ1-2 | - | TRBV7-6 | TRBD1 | TGTGCCAGCAGTTCTGGGACAGGGGGTGTGGGTGGCTACACCTTC | CASSSGTGGVGGYTF
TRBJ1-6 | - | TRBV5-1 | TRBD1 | TGCGCCAGCAGCTCGACAGGGGGCTCCTATAATTCACCCCTCCACTTT | CASSSTGGSYNSPLHF